These 7 T cell receptor beta chains originate from one sample sequenced in a study of long-term antiretroviral therapy in people with HIV. A v3.0 immunoSEQ assay was performed at survey level. Some clones are missing from TCRdb's copy, which holds only in-frame ones; the method was immunoSEQ multiplex PCR. The sample shows some 16,000 clones, 75% to 85% of them seen only once. The sample was unsorted PBMCs, taken 0.1 years before starting antiretroviral therapy. These TCRs come from a man between 18 and 29 years old with HIV.

The V and J genes are TRBV7-9 and TRBJ1-2; D might be TRBD1 (6 bases). CDR1 and CDR2 (germline): SEHNR, FQNEAQ (reference sequence). The CDR3 loop spans 17 amino acids. Between the trimmed V and J ends, which lost 5 bases and 5 bases, there was a span of 24 bases. The CDR3 is CASSIGTTGISLYGYTF. CDR3 in DNA: TGTGCCAGCAGCATAGGTACAACAGGGATTAGTCTTTATGGCTACACCTTC.

The chain links TRBV28 to TRBJ1-1; no definite D call. Germline CDR1 reads MDHEN; CDR2 reads SYDVKM. V lost 6 bases, J lost 5 bases, and 22 bases lay in between. The CDR3 sequence is 16 residues long. The CDR3 loop is CASSTPEAGIWTEAFF. The CDR3 bases are TGTGCCAGCAGCACTCCCGAGGCGGGCATTTGGACTGAAGCTTTCTTT.

This chain links TRBV6-6 with TRBJ1-1, with a possible D match to TRBD1 (6 bases). V was clipped by 4 bases and J by 6 bases, with 12 bases between them. CDR3 length: 13 amino acids. The germline CDR1 and CDR2 sequences are MNHNY and SVGAGI (reference sequence). The CDR3 DNA follows: TGTGCCAGCAGTTTAATACAGGGATCTGAAGCTTTCTTT. As protein: CASSLIQGSEAFF.

V gene TRBV5-5 combines with J gene TRBJ2-7; TRBD1 matches 12 bases. With 3 bases clipped from V and 5 bases from J, the junction kept 6 bases outside the gene matches. Germline CDR1 reads SGHKS; CDR2 reads YYEKEE (reference sequence). This CDR3 has 15 amino acids. The chain's CDR3 is CASSYRDRGQDEQYF. Here the CDR3 DNA reads TGTGCCAGCAGCTACCGGGACAGGGGGCAGGACGAGCAGTACTTC.

This clone was counted a few times. The chain employs TRBV21-1 and TRBJ1-5; the table's D call of TRBD1 was not tested on the DNA. TRBV21-1 is a pseudogene locus. The CDR3 spans 15 residues. In DNA form, the CDR3 reads TGTGCCAGCTACACGTGGCAGATCAGCAATCAGCCCCAGCATTTT. It translates to CASYTWQISNQPQHF.

CDR3 residues: CASSPKSAGTRGGNEQFF. The CDR3 bases are TGTGCCAGCAGTCCAAAAAGCGCCGGGACTAGAGGGGGCAATGAGCAGTTCTTC. V and J are TRBV28 and TRBJ2-1; 8 bases line up with TRBD2. The V segment lost 5 bases and the J segment 6 bases; nucleotides outside the gene matches: 18. The germline gives CDR1 MDHEN, CDR2 SYDVKM. The CDR3 contains 18 residues.

The chain carries TRBV30 and TRBJ2-5; D tentatively reads TRBD1 or TRBD2 (5 bases each). Germline assignment: CDR1 GTSNPN and CDR2 SVGIG (reference sequence). The CDR3 is 15 residues long. V was pared by 0 bases and J by 1 base, with 12 bases between. In DNA, the CDR3 is TGTGCCTGGAGTGTAAGGGGACGTAGCCAAGAGACCCAGTACTTC. Protein: CAWSVRGRSQETQYF.